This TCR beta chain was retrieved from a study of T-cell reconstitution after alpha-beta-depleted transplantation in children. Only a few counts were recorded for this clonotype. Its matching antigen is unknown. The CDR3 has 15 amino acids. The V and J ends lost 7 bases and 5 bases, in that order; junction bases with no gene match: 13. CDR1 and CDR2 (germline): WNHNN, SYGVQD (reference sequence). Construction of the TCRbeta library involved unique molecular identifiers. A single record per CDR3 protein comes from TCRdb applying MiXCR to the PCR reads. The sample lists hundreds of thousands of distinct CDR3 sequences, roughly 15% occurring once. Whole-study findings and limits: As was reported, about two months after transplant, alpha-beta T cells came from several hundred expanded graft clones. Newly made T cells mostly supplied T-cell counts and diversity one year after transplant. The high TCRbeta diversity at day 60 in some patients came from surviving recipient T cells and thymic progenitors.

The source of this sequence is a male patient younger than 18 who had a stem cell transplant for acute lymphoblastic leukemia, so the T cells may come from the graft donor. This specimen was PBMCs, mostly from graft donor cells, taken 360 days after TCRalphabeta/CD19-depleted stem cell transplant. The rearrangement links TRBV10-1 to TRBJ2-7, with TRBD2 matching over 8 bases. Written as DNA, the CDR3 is TGCGCCAGCAAGGTAGAGGGCGGGAGGCGCCACGAGCAGTACTTC. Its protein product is CASKVEGGRRHEQYF.